The 5 T cell receptor beta chains below were found in one sample sequenced in a study of blood T cell repertoires in COVID-19. The method was immunoSEQ multiplex PCR; TCRdb's version includes in-frame clones alone and lacks a portion of them. The repertoire includes about 95,000 clones, around 90% of them detected once, and over 5% sits in the top ten. Sequenced sample: peripheral blood. The receptor source for this set is a man aged 60 to 75 with COVID-19, enrolled during active disease.

The V and J genes are TRBV3-1 (or the pseudogene TRBV3-2) and TRBJ1-4; 8 bases are shared with TRBD1. Germline CDR1 is LGHDT and CDR2 is YNNKEL (reference sequence). The ends lost 1 base at V and 7 bases at J; junction bases unmatched: 2. The CDR3 length is 14 residues. The CDR3 nucleotides are TGTGCCAGCAGCCAAGGTACAGGGGGTGAAAAACTGTTTTTT. Translation gives CASSQGTGGEKLFF.

The chain has TRBV7-9 and TRBJ2-1, with TRBD2 matching 7 bases. Germline V gives CDR1 SEHNR, CDR2 FQNEAQ (reference sequence). The ends lost 3 bases at V and 4 bases at J; junction bases unmatched: 6. The CDR3 extends over 15 amino acids. The CDR3 DNA reads as TGTGCCAGCAGCTTTACCGGGACTACATACAATGAGCAGTTCTTC. It encodes CASSFTGTTYNEQFF.

The genes are TRBV13 and TRBJ1-1; D unclear. The CDR3 covers 11 residues. Per the germline V gene, CDR1 is PRHDT and CDR2 is FYEKMQ (reference sequence). Trimming left V 5 bases short and J 5 bases short, with 6 bases between. This CDR3 reads CASSLSTEAFF. CDR3 DNA: TGTGCCAGCAGCCTGAGTACTGAAGCTTTCTTT.

This clone has only a few counts. The chain recombines TRBV7-2 with TRBJ2-2, with 7 bases fitting TRBD2. V lost 5 bases to trimming and J lost 0 bases; unmatched junction nucleotides: 6. The V gene's germline CDR1 is SGHTA and CDR2 FQGNSA. The CDR3 is 16 residues long. CDR3 in DNA: TGTGCCAGCAGCCCCTTGGGGGGGGCGAACACCGGGGAGCTGTTTTTT. Encoded protein: CASSPLGGANTGELFF.

The chain links TRBV5-4 to TRBJ1-2; the D is unclear. Germline lookup yields CDR1 SGHNT and CDR2 YYREEE (reference sequence). This CDR3 is built from 14 residues. Trimming took 2 bases from V and 0 from J, leaving 8 bases between them. The CDR3 spells CASSFGRANYGYTF. CDR3 in DNA: TGTGCCAGCAGCTTCGGGAGAGCTAACTATGGCTACACCTTC.